The TCR beta chain under discussion was sequenced for a study of blood T cell repertoires in COVID-19. Study in general: Samples of COVID-19 (acute and convalescent) were obtained from the United States, Italy and Spain. From T cells, B-cell-depleted T cells, or PBMCs came the material, which was cDNA or gDNA.

The repertoire was sequenced with immunoSEQ multiplex PCR; TCRdb's copy has only in-frame clones and lacks some. The profile covers about 110,000 clones, with about 85% appearing a single time and roughly 4.1% taken by the ten largest. V shed 0 bases and J shed 5 bases, with 6 bases lying between them. Germline loops: CDR1 SGHNT, CDR2 YYREEE (reference sequence). The CDR3 contains 12 residues. The source is a woman in her 70s with acute or convalescent COVID-19. The chain has TRBV5-4 and TRBJ2-7; D might be TRBD1 (6 bases). Sequencing used peripheral blood. CDR3 sequence: CASSLGTDEQYF. The CDR3 DNA is TGTGCCAGCAGCTTGGGGACAGACGAGCAGTACTTC.